A selection of T cell receptor beta chains follows, all from one sample in a study of identical twins. Using its own MiXCR run on the 5' RACE reads, TCRdb lists one record per CDR3 protein. The table has more than 1.5 million distinct CDR3 sequences, around a third seen once. The source material was cord blood. These receptors came from a newborn girl in good health. Both conserved end residues are part of each CDR3. Each record gives: V gene, J gene, clone size, D gene, CDR3 protein, CDR3 DNA. The D gene is left open where the match is weak. Clone size is stated in some rows and not others, as once, few, many or a class when expanded.

v_gene: TRBV20-1; j_gene: TRBJ1-2; abundance: -; d_gene: -; CDR3aa: CSGGDSYGYTF; CDR3nt: TGCAGTGGGGGGGACTCCTATGGCTACACCTTC
v_gene: TRBV18; j_gene: TRBJ2-5; abundance: -; d_gene: -; CDR3aa: CASRDSSYQETQYF; CDR3nt: TGTGCCAGCCGGGACTCCTCGTACCAAGAGACCCAGTACTTC
v_gene: TRBV4-2; j_gene: TRBJ1-4; abundance: few; d_gene: -; CDR3aa: CASSQAPNLATNEKLFF; CDR3nt: TGTGCCAGCAGCCAAGCTCCGAACCTTGCAACTAATGAAAAACTGTTTTTT
v_gene: TRBV13; j_gene: TRBJ2-2; abundance: -; d_gene: TRBD2; CDR3aa: CASSAGVGAGELFF; CDR3nt: TGTGCCAGCAGCGCGGGGGTCGGGGCCGGGGAGCTGTTTTTT
v_gene: TRBV7-7; j_gene: TRBJ2-7; abundance: few; d_gene: -; CDR3aa: CASTPFSGVSSYEQYF; CDR3nt: TGTGCCAGCACACCGTTCTCAGGGGTCAGCTCCTACGAGCAGTACTTC
v_gene: TRBV5-1; j_gene: TRBJ1-2; abundance: few; d_gene: -; CDR3aa: CASSPQPGGIYGYTF; CDR3nt: TGCGCCAGCAGCCCCCAGCCGGGGGGGATATATGGCTACACCTTC
v_gene: TRBV20-1; j_gene: TRBJ2-7; abundance: few; d_gene: TRBD2; CDR3aa: CSAPTSGGPYEQYF; CDR3nt: TGCAGTGCCCCGACTAGCGGGGGGCCCTACGAGCAGTACTTC
v_gene: TRBV10-1; j_gene: TRBJ2-1; abundance: few; d_gene: TRBD2; CDR3aa: CASSESASGPYNEQFF; CDR3nt: TGCGCCAGCAGTGAGTCGGCTAGCGGCCCCTACAATGAGCAGTTCTTC
v_gene: TRBV15; j_gene: TRBJ1-5; abundance: -; d_gene: -; CDR3aa: CATSSNWDIYQPQHF; CDR3nt: TGTGCCACCAGCTCAAACTGGGACATCTATCAGCCCCAGCATTTT
v_gene: TRBV10-3; j_gene: TRBJ2-7; abundance: -; d_gene: TRBD2; CDR3aa: CAIRLAGSSYNEQYF; CDR3nt: TGTGCCATCAGATTAGCGGGGAGCTCCTACAATGAGCAGTACTTC
v_gene: TRBV5-1; j_gene: TRBJ2-1; abundance: -; d_gene: -; CDR3aa: CASSLPQGAGGNEQFF; CDR3nt: TGCGCCAGCAGCTTGCCCCAAGGTGCGGGCGGCAATGAGCAGTTCTTC
v_gene: TRBV4-2; j_gene: TRBJ2-5; abundance: few; d_gene: -; CDR3aa: CASSQAGHFGETQYF; CDR3nt: TGTGCCAGCAGCCAAGCGGGACACTTTGGGGAGACCCAGTACTTC
v_gene: TRBV12-3/TRBV12-4; j_gene: TRBJ2-1; abundance: -; d_gene: TRBD2; CDR3aa: CASSRLAGGGRGYNEQFF; CDR3nt: TGTGCCAGCAGCCGACTAGCGGGAGGGGGTCGTGGGTACAATGAGCAGTTCTTC
v_gene: TRBV3-1; j_gene: TRBJ2-4; abundance: -; d_gene: TRBD1; CDR3aa: CASSFTGVGIQYF; CDR3nt: TGTGCCAGCAGCTTCACAGGGGTTGGCATTCAGTACTTC
v_gene: TRBV6-1; j_gene: TRBJ2-1; abundance: -; d_gene: TRBD2; CDR3aa: CASRRGTSGSLYNEQFF; CDR3nt: TGTGCCAGCAGACGTGGGACTAGCGGGAGCCTCTACAATGAGCAGTTCTTC
v_gene: TRBV25-1; j_gene: TRBJ1-1; abundance: -; d_gene: -; CDR3aa: CASSASAGANIEAFF; CDR3nt: TGTGCCAGCAGTGCCTCGGCAGGGGCGAACATTGAAGCTTTCTTT
v_gene: TRBV29-1; j_gene: TRBJ2-1; abundance: few; d_gene: -; CDR3aa: CSVEAGVDEQFF; CDR3nt: TGCAGCGTTGAAGCGGGGGTGGATGAGCAGTTCTTC
v_gene: TRBV7-9; j_gene: TRBJ2-3; abundance: few; d_gene: TRBD2; CDR3aa: CASSPPTSGGQDTQYF; CDR3nt: TGTGCCAGCAGCCCCCCGACTAGCGGGGGGCAGGATACGCAGTATTTT
v_gene: TRBV5-1; j_gene: TRBJ2-3; abundance: -; d_gene: -; CDR3aa: CASSSETPDTQYF; CDR3nt: TGCGCCAGCAGCTCGGAAACCCCAGATACGCAGTATTTT
v_gene: TRBV9; j_gene: TRBJ1-1; abundance: -; d_gene: -; CDR3aa: CASSPVTMNTEAFF; CDR3nt: TGTGCCAGCAGCCCCGTAACAATGAACACTGAAGCTTTCTTT
v_gene: TRBV10-1; j_gene: TRBJ1-1; abundance: few; d_gene: -; CDR3aa: CASTILLEGAGNTEAFF; CDR3nt: TGCGCCAGCACCATCCTACTGGAGGGTGCAGGGAACACTGAAGCTTTCTTT
v_gene: TRBV10-3; j_gene: TRBJ1-2; abundance: -; d_gene: -; CDR3aa: CAVRRGQNYGYTF; CDR3nt: TGTGCCGTCCGGAGAGGACAGAACTATGGCTACACCTTC
v_gene: TRBV20-1; j_gene: TRBJ2-3; abundance: -; d_gene: TRBD2; CDR3aa: CSADRASGRDTQYF; CDR3nt: TGCAGTGCCGACCGGGCTAGCGGGAGAGATACGCAGTATTTT
v_gene: TRBV20-1; j_gene: TRBJ2-7; abundance: once; d_gene: TRBD2; CDR3aa: CSAAAGATPYEQYF; CDR3nt: TGCAGTGCAGCAGCGGGAGCGACCCCCTACGAGCAGTACTTC
v_gene: TRBV7-7; j_gene: TRBJ2-7; abundance: -; d_gene: TRBD2; CDR3aa: CASSLAQGAGRYEQYF; CDR3nt: TGTGCTAGCAGCTTAGCGCAGGGAGCGGGACGTTACGAGCAGTACTTC
v_gene: TRBV20-1; j_gene: TRBJ2-3; abundance: -; d_gene: TRBD1; CDR3aa: CSATLRPGTGPTDTQYF; CDR3nt: TGCAGTGCTACCCTGAGACCCGGGACAGGGCCTACAGATACGCAGTATTTT
v_gene: TRBV21-1; j_gene: TRBJ2-3; abundance: -; d_gene: -; CDR3aa: CASSRLRLAVSADTQYF; CDR3nt: TGTGCCAGCAGCAGGCTACGACTAGCGGTGAGCGCAGATACGCAGTATTTT
v_gene: TRBV9; j_gene: TRBJ1-4; abundance: -; d_gene: -; CDR3aa: CASSVTVATNEKLFF; CDR3nt: TGTGCCAGCAGCGTGACGGTAGCAACTAATGAAAAACTGTTTTTT
v_gene: TRBV28; j_gene: TRBJ1-2; abundance: -; d_gene: -; CDR3aa: CASSLGSVYGYTF; CDR3nt: TGTGCCAGCAGTTTGGGAAGCGTCTATGGCTACACCTTC
v_gene: TRBV6-1; j_gene: TRBJ1-4; abundance: -; d_gene: TRBD1; CDR3aa: CASSEAFGQGEKLFF; CDR3nt: TGTGCCAGCAGTGAAGCTTTCGGACAGGGTGAAAAACTGTTTTTT
v_gene: TRBV7-2; j_gene: TRBJ2-7; abundance: many; d_gene: TRBD1; CDR3aa: CASSSPGQGMYEQYF; CDR3nt: TGTGCCAGCAGCTCCCCGGGACAGGGGATGTACGAGCAGTACTTC
v_gene: TRBV7-9; j_gene: TRBJ1-2; abundance: -; d_gene: -; CDR3aa: CASRPKANYGYTF; CDR3nt: TGTGCCAGCAGACCAAAAGCTAACTATGGCTACACCTTC
v_gene: TRBV7-2; j_gene: TRBJ2-1; abundance: -; d_gene: TRBD2; CDR3aa: CASTSSGRALSQFF; CDR3nt: TGTGCCAGCACCTCTAGCGGGAGGGCACTTTCGCAGTTCTTC
v_gene: TRBV5-1; j_gene: TRBJ1-2; abundance: -; d_gene: TRBD1; CDR3aa: CASSFEQGRVDGYTF; CDR3nt: TGCGCCAGCAGCTTCGAACAGGGGAGGGTAGATGGCTACACCTTC
v_gene: TRBV20-1; j_gene: TRBJ2-7; abundance: -; d_gene: -; CDR3aa: CSAQRVVGEQYF; CDR3nt: TGCAGTGCCCAACGAGTAGTTGGCGAGCAGTACTTC
v_gene: TRBV13; j_gene: TRBJ2-5; abundance: few; d_gene: -; CDR3aa: CASSLRSTTQETQYF; CDR3nt: TGTGCCAGCAGCTTGAGGTCGACCACCCAAGAGACCCAGTACTTC
v_gene: TRBV7-9; j_gene: TRBJ1-1; abundance: few; d_gene: -; CDR3aa: CASSPRGLPEAFF; CDR3nt: TGTGCCAGCAGCCCCCGGGGGCTCCCCGAAGCTTTCTTT
v_gene: TRBV5-1; j_gene: TRBJ2-3; abundance: few; d_gene: TRBD2; CDR3aa: CASSFGGTSGVRDTQYF; CDR3nt: TGCGCCAGCAGCTTCGGGGGGACTAGCGGAGTCAGAGATACGCAGTATTTT
v_gene: TRBV7-2; j_gene: TRBJ2-4; abundance: few; d_gene: -; CDR3aa: CASSPSGVNVIQYF; CDR3nt: TGTGCCAGCAGCCCTAGTGGGGTAAACGTCATTCAGTACTTC
v_gene: TRBV7-8; j_gene: TRBJ1-2; abundance: -; d_gene: TRBD1; CDR3aa: CASSLNRTGGNYGYTF; CDR3nt: TGTGCCAGCAGCTTAAACAGGACAGGGGGGAACTATGGCTACACCTTC
v_gene: TRBV27; j_gene: TRBJ2-3; abundance: few; d_gene: -; CDR3aa: CASSAYLWGAADTQYF; CDR3nt: TGTGCCAGCAGTGCTTATCTCTGGGGGGCTGCAGATACGCAGTATTTT
v_gene: TRBV3-1; j_gene: TRBJ2-3; abundance: -; d_gene: -; CDR3aa: CASSQVRVVVGGYTDTQYF; CDR3nt: TGTGCCAGCAGCCAAGTGAGAGTAGTGGTGGGAGGTTACACAGATACGCAGTATTTT
v_gene: TRBV10-3; j_gene: TRBJ2-7; abundance: -; d_gene: -; CDR3aa: CAISIGAGSTYEQYF; CDR3nt: TGTGCCATCAGTATAGGGGCAGGGTCTACCTACGAGCAGTACTTC
v_gene: TRBV12-3/TRBV12-4; j_gene: TRBJ1-1; abundance: -; d_gene: TRBD1; CDR3aa: CASSLGYWTGNTAAFF; CDR3nt: TGTGCCAGCAGTTTAGGTTATTGGACAGGGAACACTGCAGCTTTCTTT
v_gene: TRBV4-1; j_gene: TRBJ1-2; abundance: -; d_gene: TRBD1; CDR3aa: CASSQDRVGQGDGYGYTF; CDR3nt: TGCGCCAGCAGCCAAGATCGAGTGGGACAGGGGGACGGCTATGGCTACACCTTC
v_gene: TRBV6-6; j_gene: TRBJ1-5; abundance: -; d_gene: -; CDR3aa: CASSYSKTHSNQPQHF; CDR3nt: TGTGCCAGCAGTTACTCGAAGACACATAGCAATCAGCCCCAGCATTTT
v_gene: TRBV10-3; j_gene: TRBJ2-3; abundance: few; d_gene: TRBD1; CDR3aa: CAIAGTGLDTQYF; CDR3nt: TGTGCCATTGCCGGGACAGGTTTAGATACGCAGTATTTT
v_gene: TRBV2; j_gene: TRBJ2-1; abundance: -; d_gene: -; CDR3aa: CASSEYRTQRSNEQFF; CDR3nt: TGTGCCAGCAGTGAATATCGGACTCAGAGGTCTAATGAGCAGTTCTTC
v_gene: TRBV5-1; j_gene: TRBJ2-3; abundance: -; d_gene: -; CDR3aa: CASTPGASTDTQYF; CDR3nt: TGCGCCAGCACCCCAGGAGCTAGCACAGATACGCAGTATTTT
v_gene: TRBV4-1; j_gene: TRBJ2-1; abundance: -; d_gene: TRBD1; CDR3aa: CASSRTGPREQFF; CDR3nt: TGCGCCAGCAGCCGGACAGGGCCAAGAGAGCAGTTCTTC
v_gene: TRBV7-8; j_gene: TRBJ2-3; abundance: many; d_gene: TRBD2; CDR3aa: CASSLAPRLAGDGDTQYF; CDR3nt: TGTGCCAGCAGCTTAGCGCCGAGACTAGCGGGAGATGGAGATACGCAGTATTTT
v_gene: TRBV6-5; j_gene: TRBJ2-7; abundance: -; d_gene: -; CDR3aa: CASSYSGSNEQYF; CDR3nt: TGTGCCAGCAGTTACTCCGGGAGCAATGAGCAGTACTTC
v_gene: TRBV28; j_gene: TRBJ2-1; abundance: few; d_gene: -; CDR3aa: CASSRGPTNEQFF; CDR3nt: TGTGCCAGCAGTCGGGGCCCCACCAATGAGCAGTTCTTC